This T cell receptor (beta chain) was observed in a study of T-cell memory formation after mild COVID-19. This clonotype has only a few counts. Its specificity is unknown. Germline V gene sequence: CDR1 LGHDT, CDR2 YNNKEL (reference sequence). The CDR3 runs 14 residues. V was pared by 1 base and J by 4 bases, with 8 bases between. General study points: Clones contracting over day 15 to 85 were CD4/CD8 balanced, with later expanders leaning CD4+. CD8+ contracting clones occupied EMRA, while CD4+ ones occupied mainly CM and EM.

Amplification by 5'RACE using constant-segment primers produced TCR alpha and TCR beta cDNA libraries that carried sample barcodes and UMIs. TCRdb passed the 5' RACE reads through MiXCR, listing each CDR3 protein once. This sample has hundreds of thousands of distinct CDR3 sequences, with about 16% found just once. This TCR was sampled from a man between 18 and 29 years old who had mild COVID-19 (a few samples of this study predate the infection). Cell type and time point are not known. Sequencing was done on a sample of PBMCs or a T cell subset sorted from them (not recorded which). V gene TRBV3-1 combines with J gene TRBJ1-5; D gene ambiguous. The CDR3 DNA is TGTGCCAGCAGCCAAGGTGCGGGGAATCAGCCCCAGCATTTT. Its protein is CASSQGAGNQPQHF.